This T cell receptor (beta chain) was captured by sequencing in a study of control samples from healthy donors and cancer patients (dated by TCRdb to the early 2020s). Library preparation employed the immunoSEQ multiplex PCR assay. In its TCRdb copy, this immuneACCESS table keeps in-frame sequences only and misses some clones. Where compared with another copy, unresolved V genes explain less than half of these, and the others have no known cause. Present in this sample are around 120,000 clones, less than 95% of which were seen just once. Approximately 4% of the sample is in the top ten clones. Details on this clone: Its antigen is not yet known. The record has no base qualities; no much larger clone is one base away.

There are 16 amino acids in the CDR3, from cysteine to phenylalanine inclusive. Just the 48-base CDR3 DNA is kept, in frame starting at base 1. Here V drops 0 bases and J drops 4 bases, and the junction holds 8 bases not matched to any gene. CDR1 GTSNPN and CDR2 SVGIG are derived from the germline V gene (reference sequence). The TCR comes from a man between 25 and 39 years old in good health. The chain is made from TRBV30 and TRBJ2-5, and 10 junctional nucleotides match TRBD1. Specimen: blood. CDR3 sequence: CAWSVREGDRGETQYF. The sequenced DNA: TGTGCCTGGAGTGTACGGGAAGGGGACAGGGGAGAGACCCAGTACTTC.